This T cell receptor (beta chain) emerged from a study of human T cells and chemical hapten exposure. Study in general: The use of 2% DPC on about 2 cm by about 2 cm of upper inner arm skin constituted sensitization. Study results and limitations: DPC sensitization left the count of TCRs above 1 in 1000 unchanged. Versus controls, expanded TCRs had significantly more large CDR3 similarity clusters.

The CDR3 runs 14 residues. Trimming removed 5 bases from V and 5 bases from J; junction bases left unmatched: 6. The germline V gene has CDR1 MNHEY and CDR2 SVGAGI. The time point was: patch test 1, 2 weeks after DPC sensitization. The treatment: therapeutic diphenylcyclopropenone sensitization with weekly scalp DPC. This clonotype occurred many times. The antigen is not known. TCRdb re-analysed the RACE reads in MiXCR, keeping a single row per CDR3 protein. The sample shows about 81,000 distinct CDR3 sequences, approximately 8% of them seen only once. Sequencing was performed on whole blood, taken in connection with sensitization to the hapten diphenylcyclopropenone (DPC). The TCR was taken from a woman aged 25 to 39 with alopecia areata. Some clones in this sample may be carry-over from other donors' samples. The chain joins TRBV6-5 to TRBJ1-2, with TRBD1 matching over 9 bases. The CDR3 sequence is CASSRGTGKYGYTF. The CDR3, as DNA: TGTGCCAGCAGTCGTGGGACAGGGAAATATGGCTACACCTTC.